This T cell receptor (beta chain) was found in a study of shared clonotypes between healthy human individuals. Worth noting for this clone: The same CDR3 is also encoded by other DNA sequences in this sample.

Naive CD8 cells lacked CD45RO, underwent positive selection for CCR7 and left out terminally differentiated effector memory CD45RA+ cells. Assay: immunoSEQ multiplex PCR; the TCRdb copy retains only in-frame clones and omits some. Here the sample spans about 1,800,000 clones, about 95% being singletons. The TCR comes from a man aged 18 to 35 in good health. The sequencing sample was made of naive CD8+ T cells sorted from blood.

In DNA form, the CDR3 reads TGTGCCAGCAGCTTAACTAGCGGGGGTACAGATACGCAGTATTTT. Translated: CASSLTSGGTDTQYF. The chain employs TRBV5-6 and TRBJ2-3, with 11 bases that match TRBD2. Germline V gene lookup returns CDR1 SGHDT and CDR2 YYEEEE. The CDR3 extends over 15 amino acids. V gave up 2 bases and J gave up 3 bases; unmatched junction bases: 2.